The subject of this entry is one T cell receptor beta chain. Germline V lookup: CDR1 MNHEY, CDR2 SVGEGT. This CDR3 has 14 amino acids. V was pared by 4 bases and J by 2 bases, with 11 bases between. This entry is derived from a study of blood T cell repertoires in COVID-19. Study background: Spain, Italy and the United States supplied samples that represented acute and convalescent COVID-19. Sources were T cells, B-cell-depleted T cells, or PBMCs; the material itself was cDNA or gDNA.

The repertoire was sequenced with immunoSEQ multiplex PCR; TCRdb's copy has only in-frame clones and lacks some. The repertoire holds 65,000 to 95,000 clones, approximately 88% seen once, with 6% to 8% in the top ten. This rearrangement joins TRBV6-2 or TRBV6-3 to TRBJ1-2; a possible D gene is TRBD1 (5 bases). The sequence was obtained from a man in his sixties or seventies with acute or convalescent COVID-19. The sample taken for sequencing was peripheral blood. CDR3 loop: CASSSTTENYGYTF. CDR3 sequence (DNA): TGTGCCAGCAGTTCTACGACAGAGAACTATGGCTACACCTTC.